A single sample gave rise to the 27 T cell receptor beta chains below, sequenced in a study of cytomegalovirus exposure and HLA in healthy donors. With 60 Vbeta and 13 Jbeta primers, the PCR was carried out. Method: immunoSEQ multiplex PCR; TCRdb's copy keeps in-frame clones and lacks some. This table has about 170,000 clones, around three quarters appearing once. The source material was PBMCs. These receptors came from a young woman in good health and CMV-seropositive.

V gene TRBV11-2 combines with J gene TRBJ2-1, with D unclear. There are 15 residues in the CDR3. Germline V gene sequence: CDR1 SGHAT, CDR2 FQNNGV. The V end lost 3 bases, the J end lost 6 bases, and 15 bases lay between the germline ends. CDR3 nucleotides: TGTGCCAGCAGCTTGTCCAGATTCCGTGGCAATGAGCAGTTCTTC. It codes for CASSLSRFRGNEQFF.

This clone was detected a few times. CDR3: CASSSGRGDTEAFF. The CDR3 DNA reads as TGCGCCAGCAGCTCGGGACGGGGGGACACTGAAGCTTTCTTT. The V and J genes are TRBV5-1 and TRBJ1-1; D may be TRBD1 (5 bases). V gave up 3 bases and J gave up 3 bases, with 12 bases separating them. The CDR3 covers 14 residues. CDR1 is SGHRS, CDR2 YFSETQ, per germline.

The chain has TRBV30 and TRBJ2-3; TRBD2 might be the D (6 bases). CDR3 length equals 15 residues. Germline V gene data show CDR1 as GTSNPN and CDR2 as SVGIG (reference sequence). V was clipped by 2 bases and J by 4 bases, with 16 bases between them. The CDR3 DNA reads as TGTGCCTGGAGTCCCACCAGGAGGGGCCCAGATACGCAGTATTTT. The encoded protein is CAWSPTRRGPDTQYF. The full variable domain, rest sourced from reference TRBV30 and TRBJ2-3, is SQTIHQWPATLVQPVGSPLSLECTVEGTSNPNLYWYRQAAGRGLQLLFYSVGIGQISSEVPQNLSASRPQDRQFILSSKKLLLSDSGFYLCAWSPTRRGPDTQYFGPGTRLTVL.

This clone was counted between two and nine times. The DNA for the CDR3 is TGCGCCAGCAGCCAATTCGACAGGCCGAACACTGAAGCTTTCTTT. This translates into CASSQFDRPNTEAFF. The V call is TRBV4-1, the J call TRBJ1-1, with D possibly TRBD1 on 6 matching bases. Germline V gene lookup returns CDR1 MGHRA and CDR2 YSYEKL. This CDR3 comprises 15 residues. V lost 2 bases and J 1 base, leaving 11 bases between the germline ends.

CDR3 DNA: TGTGCCAGCAGCCGCGGGGGGACTAGCGGTAATGAGCAGTTCTTC. Translation: CASSRGGTSGNEQFF. This rearrangement joins TRBV7-2 to TRBJ2-1, with 11 bases fitting TRBD2. There are 15 residues in the CDR3. V trimming: 5 bases; J trimming: 7 bases; junction bases outside the gene matches: 7. Germline assignment: CDR1 SGHTA and CDR2 FQGNSA.

The chain couples TRBV10-2 to TRBJ2-5; 9 nucleotides match TRBD1. The CDR3 is 15 amino acids. Looked up from germline, CDR1 is WSHSY and CDR2 is SAAADI. V lost 3 bases to trimming and J lost 5 bases; unmatched junction nucleotides: 7. The CDR3, as DNA: TGCGCCAGCAGTGAATACAGGGGGCGATGGGAGACCCAGTACTTC. This translates into CASSEYRGRWETQYF.

The chain is built from TRBV7-2 and TRBJ2-7; possible D gene TRBD2, 5 bases. The CDR3 contains 14 residues. Germline V gene sequence: CDR1 SGHTA, CDR2 FQGNSA. V was pared by 5 bases and J by 2 bases, with 13 bases between. CDR3 loop: CASSLSGSAYEQYF. CDR3 DNA sequence: TGTGCCAGCAGCCTTTCCGGTAGCGCCTACGAGCAGTACTTC. The whole variable domain, filled in from reference TRBV7-2 and TRBJ2-7, reads GAGVSQSPSNKVTEKGKDVELRCDPISGHTALYWYRQSLGQGLEFLIYFQGNSAPDKSGLPSDRFSAERTGGSVSTLTIQRTQQEDSAVYLCASSLSGSAYEQYFGPGTRLTVT.

The chain is built from TRBV4-1 and TRBJ2-2; possibly TRBD2 for D (6 bases). CDR1 and CDR2 from the germline V gene are MGHRA and YSYEKL. The CDR3 has 14 residues. The V and J ends lost 4 bases and 3 bases respectively, with 9 bases between them. Written as DNA, the CDR3 is TGCGCCAGCAGCCGGGACTTACACACCGGGGAGCTGTTTTTT. As protein: CASSRDLHTGELFF.

A few counts support this clone. The chain recombines TRBV6-1 with TRBJ2-7; 7 bases map to TRBD1. CDR1 and CDR2 from the germline V gene are MNHNS and SASEGT. Trimming removed 1 base from V and 0 bases from J; junction bases left unmatched: 3. The CDR3 contains 15 residues. The CDR3 is CASSEGDSSSYEQYF. The DNA of the CDR3 is TGTGCCAGCAGTGAAGGGGACAGCAGCTCCTACGAGCAGTACTTC.

The chain couples TRBV6-5 to TRBJ1-2; a possible D gene is TRBD1 (5 bases). Trimming removed 7 bases at V and 1 base at J, with 13 bases between. Germline V lookup: CDR1 MNHEY, CDR2 SVGAGI. CDR3 length: 14 residues. The CDR3 sequence: CASNDFGGNYGYTF. The CDR3 nucleotides are TGTGCCAGCAATGATTTCGGGGGTAACTATGGCTACACCTTC.

This chain's CDR3 is CASTSPSGTQETQYF. CDR3 sequence (DNA): TGTGCCAGCACCTCCCCTAGCGGAACCCAAGAGACCCAGTACTTC. V usage is TRBV7-2 and J usage is TRBJ2-5; TRBD2 aligns across 7 bases. The V gene end was trimmed by 7 bases and the J gene end by 1 base; junction bases not matched to a gene: 9. The CDR3 has 15 amino acids. CDR1 SGHTA and CDR2 FQGNSA come from the germline V gene.

This chain joins TRBV28 and TRBJ2-2, with D perhaps TRBD2 (5 bases). Between the trimmed V and J ends, which lost 5 bases and 7 bases, there was a span of 17 bases. Germline-derived CDR1 and CDR2 are MDHEN and SYDVKM. This CDR3 has 15 amino acids. As DNA, the CDR3 is TGTGCCAGCAGTCGGACCACGAGGGCGGGCGGGGAGCTGTTTTTT. Residues: CASSRTTRAGGELFF.

CDR3 protein: CASSFPGQGAETQYF. The DNA of the CDR3 is TGTGCCAGCAGCTTCCCCGGACAGGGGGCAGAGACCCAGTACTTC. This chain links TRBV7-9 with TRBJ2-5, with TRBD1 identical over 11 bases. The CDR3 spans 15 residues. Germline assignment: CDR1 SEHNR and CDR2 FQNEAQ (reference sequence). V shed 3 bases and J 4 bases; nucleotides not matched to a gene: 4.

J is TRBJ1-5 and V is TRBV19; weak D call: TRBD1 (5 bases). This CDR3 comprises 19 residues. The germline V gene has CDR1 LNHDA and CDR2 SQIVND (reference sequence). V was trimmed by 2 bases and J by 2 bases, leaving 22 bases between them. Written as DNA, the CDR3 is TGTGCCAGTAGTATAAGGGGTTCGGGGGTAGGACGAGGCAATCAGCCCCAGCATTTT. Its protein is CASSIRGSGVGRGNQPQHF.

The chain is built from TRBV2 and TRBJ2-3, with 8 bases identical to TRBD2. Germline V gene data show CDR1 as SNHLY and CDR2 as FYNNEI. The CDR3 consists of 17 residues. V dropped 2 bases and J dropped 4; count of bases not matched to a gene: 11. DNA for the CDR3: TGTGCCAGCAGTGAAAGGGGAGCGGGGGAGATTGCAGATACGCAGTATTTT. Translated: CASSERGAGEIADTQYF.

Details on this clone: This sample also contains other DNA sequences that code for the same CDR3. The CDR3 DNA is TGTGCCTGGTCCACAGGGCCCTACGAGCAGTACTTC. This encodes CAWSTGPYEQYF. The V gene is TRBV30, the J gene TRBJ2-7; D perhaps matches TRBD1 (6 bases). V gave up 5 bases and J gave up 2 bases, with 10 bases separating them. From germline, CDR1 is GTSNPN and CDR2 SVGIG (reference sequence). The CDR3 loop spans 12 amino acids. Complete variable domain (other parts from reference TRBV30 and TRBJ2-7): SQTIHQWPATLVQPVGSPLSLECTVEGTSNPNLYWYRQAAGRGLQLLFYSVGIGQISSEVPQNLSASRPQDRQFILSSKKLLLSDSGFYLCAWSTGPYEQYFGPGTRLTVT.

The V call is TRBV5-1, the J call TRBJ2-7; 13 nucleotides agree with TRBD2. The germline CDR1 and CDR2 sequences are SGHRS and YFSETQ. V lost 0 bases, J lost 7 bases, and 1 base stayed unmatched. CDR3 size: 14 residues. CDR3 sequence (DNA): TGCGCCAGCAGCTTGGGGACTAGCGGGAGAGAGCAGTACTTC. As protein: CASSLGTSGREQYF.

The genes are TRBV5-1 and TRBJ1-6; maybe TRBD1 (6 bases). The germline V gene encodes CDR1 SGHRS and CDR2 YFSETQ. Between the trimmed V and J ends, which lost 5 bases and 6 bases, there was a span of 15 bases. The CDR3 has 15 amino acids. The CDR3 DNA follows: TGCGCCAGCAGTTCAACAGGGTCAAGTAATTCACCCCTCCACTTT. Residues: CASSSTGSSNSPLHF.

Only a few counts were recorded for this clone. The chain recombines TRBV5-4 with TRBJ2-2, with a weak D call TRBD1 (6 bases). Looked up from germline, CDR1 is SGHNT and CDR2 is YYREEE (reference sequence). Trimming removed 3 bases from V and 6 bases from J, with 12 bases in between. The CDR3 extends over 14 amino acids. The CDR3 spells CASSSAAGAGELFF. The CDR3 bases are TGTGCCAGCAGCTCGGCTGCAGGGGCCGGGGAGCTGTTTTTT.

This clone has just a few counts. The V gene is TRBV11-2, the J gene TRBJ2-1, with D perhaps matching TRBD2 (5 bases). V gave up 4 bases and J gave up 1 base, with 8 bases separating them. From germline, CDR1 is SGHAT and CDR2 FQNNGV. The CDR3 runs to 14 residues. The CDR3 nucleotides are TGTGCCAGCAGCTCCAGCGGTTCCTACAATGAGCAGTTCTTC. This translates into CASSSSGSYNEQFF.

This clone was counted between two and nine times. The chain couples TRBV4-1 to TRBJ2-7, with D possibly being TRBD2 (5 bases). CDR1 MGHRA and CDR2 YSYEKL come from the germline V gene. Trimming took 5 bases from V and 3 from J, leaving 11 bases between them. This CDR3 contains 13 residues. Here the CDR3 reads CASSRTGNYEQYF. The DNA of the CDR3 is TGCGCCAGCAGCAGGACTGGAAACTACGAGCAGTACTTC.

This rearrangement joins TRBV7-8 to TRBJ1-5; 7 positions agree with TRBD1. V lost 4 bases, J lost 5 bases, and 5 bases stayed unmatched. This CDR3 is 14 amino acids long. CDR1 is SGHVS, CDR2 FQNEAQ, per germline. DNA for the CDR3: TGTGCCAGCAGCTCCGACAGGGTTGATCAGCCCCAGCATTTT. It specifies CASSSDRVDQPQHF.

This clone was counted between two and nine times. The rearrangement uses TRBV5-1 and TRBJ1-3; D remains ambiguous. Deletions cut 4 bases from V and 8 bases from J, with 16 bases between. This CDR3 is built from 14 residues. Germline V gives CDR1 SGHRS, CDR2 YFSETQ. The CDR3 is CASSLGHLEDTIYF. Here the CDR3 DNA reads TGCGCCAGCAGCCTTGGCCATCTCGAGGACACCATATATTTT.

This rearrangement joins TRBV4-3 to TRBJ2-3; the D is unclear. The ends were cut back, 2 bases at V and 2 bases at J, with 11 bases in the middle. Germline V CDR1 and CDR2: LGHNA, YSLEER. The CDR3 is 15 residues long. The CDR3 region is CASSQNPQATDTQYF. The CDR3 region has the DNA TGCGCCAGCAGCCAAAACCCCCAGGCCACAGATACGCAGTATTTT.

The V gene is TRBV5-4, the J gene TRBJ1-2, with TRBD1 identical over 8 bases. Germline lookup yields CDR1 SGHNT and CDR2 YYREEE (reference sequence). Trimming at V came to 1 base and at J to 3 bases, leaving 8 bases not matched to a gene. The CDR3 extends over 16 amino acids. The CDR3 DNA reads TGTGCCAGCAGCTTGTTCGCTGGACAGGGCCACTATGGCTACACCTTC. Its protein is CASSLFAGQGHYGYTF.

In this sample, this clone turned up many times. V usage is TRBV4-3 and J usage is TRBJ2-7; 10 nucleotides match TRBD2. The junction had 6 bases not matched to a gene; V was cut back by 4 bases and J by 3 bases. Germline CDR1 is LGHNA and CDR2 is YSLEER. This CDR3 has 15 amino acids. The CDR3 DNA sequence: TGCGCCAGCAGCCGCGTATGGACTAGCGGCTACGAGCAGTACTTC. As protein: CASSRVWTSGYEQYF.

Here the CDR3 reads CASNLLAGGTDTQYF. The CDR3 DNA reads as TGTGCCAGCAACCTACTAGCGGGGGGCACAGATACGCAGTATTTT. The rearrangement joins TRBV2 to TRBJ2-3, with 11 positions matching TRBD2. The CDR3 has 15 amino acids. CDR1 SNHLY and CDR2 FYNNEI come from the germline V gene. V trimming: 7 bases; J trimming: 1 base; junction bases outside the gene matches: 4.